This entry describes one T cell receptor (beta chain). These data originate in a study of T cell repertoires in cytomegalovirus infection. TCRdb processed the reads anew with MiXCR; each CDR3 protein has one entry. The data contain around 530,000 distinct CDR3 sequences, about a quarter of them singletons. The ends were cut back, 0 bases at V and 0 bases at J, with 15 bases in the middle. The CDR3 extends over 17 amino acids. Germline V gene data show CDR1 as SGHVS and CDR2 as FQNEAQ. Sequencing used PBMCs. The chain links TRBV7-8 to TRBJ2-7; D is possibly TRBD2 (6 bases). The receptor comes from a human donor in good health (CMV status not recorded). Some clones in this sample may be carry-over from other donors' samples. The CDR3 spells CASSLARDSGSSYEQYV. The CDR3, as DNA: TGTGCCAGCAGCTTAGCGCGGGATTCCGGGAGCTCCTACGAGCAGTACGTC.